This is a list of T cell receptor beta chains from one sample in a study of blood T cell repertoires in COVID-19. Data came from immunoSEQ multiplex PCR; TCRdb stores just in-frame clones and leaves some out. Of hundreds of thousands of clones listed, about four fifths are singletons. Sequencing input: PBMCs or T cells enriched from blood (not recorded which). These receptors were taken from a woman between 40 and 55 years old who had been exposed to COVID-19. CDR3s include the opening cysteine and the closing phenylalanine or tryptophan. A D gene is named only where the DNA matches it firmly.

d_gene,j_gene,v_gene,CDR3aa,CDR3nt
-,TRBJ2-6,TRBV2,CASDRRSGANVLTF,TGTGCCAGCGACAGACGGTCTGGGGCCAACGTCCTGACTTTC
-,TRBJ1-6,TRBV19,CASSIGTDNSPLHF,TGTGCCAGTAGTATAGGGACAGATAATTCACCCCTCCACTTT
TRBD1,TRBJ1-4,TRBV28,CASSSGTGMATNEKLFF,TGTGCCAGCAGTTCTGGGACAGGGATGGCAACTAATGAAAAACTGTTTTTT
TRBD2,TRBJ2-7,TRBV5-1,CASSFQGTTSGGPPAGAYEQYF,TGCGCCAGCAGCTTTCAAGGTACCACTAGCGGGGGGCCCCCCGCGGGGGCCTACGAGCAGTACTTC
-,TRBJ2-1,TRBV11-3,CASSSQGYNEQFF,TGTGCCAGCAGCTCCCAGGGCTACAATGAGCAGTTCTTC
TRBD1,TRBJ1-2,TRBV19,CASRDRGNSYYGYTF,TGTGCCAGCCGGGACAGGGGAAATAGTTACTATGGCTACACCTTC
-,TRBJ1-5,TRBV4-3,CASSQVVASNQPQHF,TGCGCCAGCAGCCAAGTCGTGGCTAGCAATCAGCCCCAGCATTTT
TRBD1,TRBJ1-4,TRBV7-9,CASSPRGQFNEKLFF,TGTGCCAGCAGCCCAAGGGGACAGTTTAATGAAAAACTGTTTTTT
-,TRBJ1-1,TRBV24-1,CATSRDSMNTEAFF,TGTGCCACCAGCAGGGATTCGATGAACACTGAAGCTTTCTTT
TRBD1,TRBJ1-2,TRBV6-1,CASSEPRGLYGYTF,TGTGCCAGCAGTGAACCCAGGGGGCTCTATGGCTACACCTTC